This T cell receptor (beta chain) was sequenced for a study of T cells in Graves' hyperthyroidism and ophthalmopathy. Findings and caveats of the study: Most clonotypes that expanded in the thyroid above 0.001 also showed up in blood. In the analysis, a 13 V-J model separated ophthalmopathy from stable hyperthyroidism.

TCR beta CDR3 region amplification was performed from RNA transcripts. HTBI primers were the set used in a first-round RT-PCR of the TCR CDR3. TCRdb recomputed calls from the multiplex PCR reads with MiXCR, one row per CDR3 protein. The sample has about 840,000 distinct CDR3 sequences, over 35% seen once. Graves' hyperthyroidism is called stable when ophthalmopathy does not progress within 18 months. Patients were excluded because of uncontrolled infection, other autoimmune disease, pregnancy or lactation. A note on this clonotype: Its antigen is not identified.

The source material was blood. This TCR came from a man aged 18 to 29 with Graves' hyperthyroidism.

CDR3 coding DNA: TGTGCCAGCAGCTTGGCTAGCGGGAGGGGAACCGGGGAGCTGTTTTTT. Translation gives CASSLASGRGTGELFF. The chain combines TRBV11-3 with TRBJ2-2, with 12 bases identical to TRBD2. The V gene's germline CDR1 is SGHNT and CDR2 YENEEA. V lost 3 bases to trimming and J lost 5 bases; unmatched junction nucleotides: 4. The CDR3 sequence is 16 residues long.